Described below is a single T cell receptor beta chain sequence and its context. This sample was taken from a study of CD8+ T cells in alopecia areata. Sequencing used cDNA as its template, made by extracting RNA and reverse transcribing it. Assay used: immunoSEQ multiplex PCR; TCRdb lists only in-frame clones, some missing. Of 200,000 to 250,000 clones listed, 50% to 70% are singletons. Germline V CDR1 and CDR2: SGHTA, FQGNSA. This CDR3 has 15 residues. V dropped 5 bases and J dropped 6 bases, with 18 bases sitting between them. The source was CD4+ T cells sorted from blood, collected at week 0. The sequence came from a human donor with alopecia areata. The V and J genes are TRBV7-2 and TRBJ2-3; D may be TRBD2 (6 bases). The DNA for the CDR3 is TGTGCCAGCAGCGATTCCGGGACTTCCAGGGATACGCAGTATTTT. Its translation: CASSDSGTSRDTQYF.